This T cell receptor beta chain was identified in a study of shared clonotypes between healthy human individuals. Germline values: CDR1 MRHNA, CDR2 SNTAGT. The length of the CDR3 is 13 residues. V lost 4 bases and J lost 10, with 14 bases in between. The assay was immunoSEQ multiplex PCR, and TCRdb's table has in-frame clones only and misses some. The sample has some 2 million clones; roughly 94% are singletons. The sample taken for sequencing was naive CD4+ T cells sorted from blood. Subset here: CD45RA+ positively selected. The clonotype comes from a man aged 18 to 30 in good health. The chain couples TRBV6-4 to TRBJ2-1, with D maybe TRBD2 (5 bases). CDR3 DNA: TGTGCCAGCAGTGTTACAGTGACGGGGGAGCAGTTCTTC. This sequence encodes CASSVTVTGEQFF.